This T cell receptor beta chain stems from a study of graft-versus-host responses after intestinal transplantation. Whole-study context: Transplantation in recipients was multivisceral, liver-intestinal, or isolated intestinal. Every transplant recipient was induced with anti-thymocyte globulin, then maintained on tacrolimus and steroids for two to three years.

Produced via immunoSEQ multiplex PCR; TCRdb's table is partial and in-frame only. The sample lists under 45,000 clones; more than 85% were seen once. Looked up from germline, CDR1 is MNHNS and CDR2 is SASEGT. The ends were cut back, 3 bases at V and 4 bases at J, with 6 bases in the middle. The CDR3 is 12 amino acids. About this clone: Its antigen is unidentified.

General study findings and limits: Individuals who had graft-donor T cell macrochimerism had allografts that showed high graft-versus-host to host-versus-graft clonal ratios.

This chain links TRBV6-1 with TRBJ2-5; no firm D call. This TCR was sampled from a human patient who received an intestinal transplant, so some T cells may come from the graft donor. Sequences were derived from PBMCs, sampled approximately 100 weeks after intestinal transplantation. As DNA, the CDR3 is TGTGCCAGCAGTGAGGGTTCAGAGACCCAGTACTTC. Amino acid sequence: CASSEGSETQYF.